The 8 T cell receptor beta chains below all came from one sample that was sequenced in a study of shared clonotypes between healthy human individuals. Naive CD8 populations comprised CD45RO-negative cells positively selected for CCR7, excluding terminally differentiated effector memory CD45RA+ cells. Sequenced by immunoSEQ multiplex PCR; TCRdb stores in-frame clones only, minus some. The data show millions of clones, with 93% seen just once and roughly 1.7% held by the top ten. The sample consisted of naive CD8+ T cells from PBMCs. All receptors come from a man younger than 35 in good health. Some clones in this sample may be carry-over from other donors' samples.

This clone was observed a single time. The chain links TRBV15 to TRBJ2-7; the D gene could be TRBD1 or TRBD2 (5 bases each). The CDR3 totals 18 residues. Germline V gives CDR1 LNHNV, CDR2 YYDKDF (reference sequence). The V gene lost 2 bases and the J gene lost 3 bases, with 23 bases spanning the gap. The CDR3 reads CATSRRPHDRDHLYEQYF. The DNA for the CDR3 is TGTGCCACCAGCAGACGTCCACATGACCGGGACCATCTCTACGAGCAGTACTTC.

The V gene is TRBV30, the J gene TRBJ1-1; D is unclear. Trimming cost V 3 bases and J 7 bases, with 12 bases left between them. Germline assignment: CDR1 GTSNPN and CDR2 SVGIG (reference sequence). This CDR3 comprises 12 residues. The CDR3 here is CAWRERNNEAFF. The CDR3, as DNA: TGTGCCTGGAGGGAGAGGAATAATGAAGCTTTCTTT.

This clone showed up just once. This chain connects TRBV28 to TRBJ1-2; maybe TRBD1 (6 bases). The CDR3 consists of 13 residues. Germline CDR1 is MDHEN and CDR2 is SYDVKM. The ends were cut back, 3 bases at V and 4 bases at J, with 9 bases in the middle. The CDR3 loop is CASSFRGLYGYTF. CDR3 bases: TGTGCCAGCAGTTTCAGGGGACTCTATGGCTACACCTTC.

The chain uses TRBV15 and TRBJ1-2, with a tentative D call TRBD1 (5 bases). Germline CDR1 is LNHNV and CDR2 is YYDKDF (reference sequence). There are 15 residues in the CDR3. With 4 bases removed from V and 4 bases from J, the gap between germline ends came to 16 bases. CDR3 bases: TGTGCCACCAGCAATCGGGGCGGGGATTTCTATGGCTACACCTTC. It yields the protein CATSNRGGDFYGYTF.

The chain links TRBV27 to TRBJ1-1; D perhaps matches TRBD1 (6 bases). CDR1 is MNHEY, CDR2 SMNVEV, per germline (reference sequence). Between the trimmed V and J ends, which lost 4 bases and 7 bases, there was a span of 13 bases. This CDR3 has 13 residues. CDR3 DNA sequence: TGTGCCAGCAGTTCGCGGACAGCCTATGAAGCTTTCTTT. Its protein product is CASSSRTAYEAFF.

The chain is built from TRBV13 and TRBJ2-1; 12 bases align to TRBD2. Germline V CDR1 and CDR2: PRHDT, FYEKMQ (reference sequence). Trimming took 0 bases from V and 10 from J; bases not matched to a gene: 4. The CDR3 spans 15 residues. In nucleotides, the CDR3 is TGTGCCAGCAGCTTAGGGACTAGCGGGAGTAAGGAGCAGTTCTTC. Translated, it gives CASSLGTSGSKEQFF.

Remarks on this clone: This sample also contains other DNA sequences that code for the same CDR3. The chain has TRBV7-9 and TRBJ1-5; the match to TRBD1 covers 9 bases. The trim removed 4 bases at V and 7 bases at J, leaving 2 bases unmatched. Germline V gene lookup returns CDR1 SEHNR and CDR2 FQNEAQ (reference sequence). CDR3 size: 13 residues. The CDR3 spells CASSWDRDQPQHF. CDR3 DNA sequence: TGTGCCAGCAGCTGGGACAGGGACCAGCCCCAGCATTTT.

The gene calls are TRBV28 and TRBJ1-2, with D perhaps matching TRBD1 (6 bases). The germline CDR1 and CDR2 sequences are MDHEN and SYDVKM. V was cut by 6 bases and J by 7 bases, with 12 bases left in between. The length of the CDR3 is 12 residues. The CDR3 DNA is TGTGCCAGCAGGCCGGGACACCCTGGCTACACCTTC. Translation gives CASRPGHPGYTF.